This T cell receptor beta chain was found in a study of OX40 agonist ivuxolimab in advanced cancers. At the level of the study: Patients were given ivuxolimab, an antibody that agonizes OX40 (CD134). The study, taken as a whole, reports: The study found among the lowest clonal expansion in partial responders at 0.1-3.0 mg/kg. Which antigen the expanded peripheral T cells recognized is unknown.

Exclusion applied to patients with autoimmune disease history or systemic immunosuppression. Sequenced by immunoSEQ multiplex PCR; TCRdb stores in-frame clones only, minus some. This repertoire shows about 72,000 clones, 88% found once; its top ten account for 0.86%. The CDR3 extends over 15 amino acids. Deletions cut 4 bases from V and 0 bases from J, with 10 bases between. Per germline, CDR1 SGHTA and CDR2 FQGNSA. Of note for this clone: The antigen is unknown.

The source of this sequence is an adult with an advanced solid tumor such as melanoma, head and neck, liver or kidney cancer. This specimen consisted of CD4+ or CD8+ T cells sorted from blood, obtained in a trial of the OX40 agonist ivuxolimab. V and J are TRBV7-2 and TRBJ1-3; perhaps TRBD1 as D (6 bases). The CDR3: CASSSQGISGNTIYF. The CDR3 region has the DNA TGTGCCAGCAGCTCTCAGGGGATCTCTGGAAACACCATATATTTT.